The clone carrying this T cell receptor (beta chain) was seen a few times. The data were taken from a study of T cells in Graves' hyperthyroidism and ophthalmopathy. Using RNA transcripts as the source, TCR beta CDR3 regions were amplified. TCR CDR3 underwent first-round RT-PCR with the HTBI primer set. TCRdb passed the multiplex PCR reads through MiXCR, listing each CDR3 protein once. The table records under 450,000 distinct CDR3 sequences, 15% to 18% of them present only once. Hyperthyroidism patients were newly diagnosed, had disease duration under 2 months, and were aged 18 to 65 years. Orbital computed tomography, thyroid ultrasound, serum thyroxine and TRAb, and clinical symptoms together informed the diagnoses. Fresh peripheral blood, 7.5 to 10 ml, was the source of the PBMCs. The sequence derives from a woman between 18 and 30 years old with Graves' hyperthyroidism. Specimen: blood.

The CDR3 bases are TGTGCCAGCAGCTCCGGGCCCTTATATGGCTACACCTTC. Its translation is CASSSGPLYGYTF. The V gene is TRBV7-9, the J gene TRBJ1-2; D uncertain. The V and J ends lost 4 bases and 5 bases respectively, with 11 bases between them. The CDR3 is made up of 13 amino acids. Per the germline V gene, CDR1 is SEHNR and CDR2 is FQNEAQ (reference sequence).